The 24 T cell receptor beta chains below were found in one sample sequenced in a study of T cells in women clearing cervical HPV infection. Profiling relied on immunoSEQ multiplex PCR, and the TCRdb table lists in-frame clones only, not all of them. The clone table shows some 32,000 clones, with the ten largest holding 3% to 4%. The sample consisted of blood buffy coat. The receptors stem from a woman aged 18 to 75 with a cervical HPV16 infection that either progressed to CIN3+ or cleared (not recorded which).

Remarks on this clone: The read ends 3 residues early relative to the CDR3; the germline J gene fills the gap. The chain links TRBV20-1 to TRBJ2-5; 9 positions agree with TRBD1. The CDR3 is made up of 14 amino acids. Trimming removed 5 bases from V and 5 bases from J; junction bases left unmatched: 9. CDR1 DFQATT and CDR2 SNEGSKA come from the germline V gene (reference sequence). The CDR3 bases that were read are TGCAGTGCTTCCCGGGACAGGGACGCGGAGACC. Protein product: CSASRDRDAET. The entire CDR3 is CSASRDRDAETQYF.

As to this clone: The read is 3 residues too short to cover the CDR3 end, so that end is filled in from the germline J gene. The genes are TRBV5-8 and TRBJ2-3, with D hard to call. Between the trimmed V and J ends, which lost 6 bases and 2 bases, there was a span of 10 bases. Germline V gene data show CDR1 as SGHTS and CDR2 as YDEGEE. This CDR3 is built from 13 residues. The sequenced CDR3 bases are TGTGCCAGCACATACGGGTCCACAGATACG. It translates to CASTYGSTDT. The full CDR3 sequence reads CASTYGSTDTQYF.

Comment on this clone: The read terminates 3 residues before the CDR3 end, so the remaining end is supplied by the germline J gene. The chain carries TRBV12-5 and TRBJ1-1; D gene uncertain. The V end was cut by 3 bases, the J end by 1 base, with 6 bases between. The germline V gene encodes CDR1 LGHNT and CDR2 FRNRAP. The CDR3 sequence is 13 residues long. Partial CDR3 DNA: TGTGCTAGTGGTTTAAGGCAGAACACTGAA. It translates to CASGLRQNTE. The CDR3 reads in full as CASGLRQNTEAFF. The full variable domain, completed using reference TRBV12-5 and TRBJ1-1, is DARVTQTPRHKVTEMGQEVTMRCQPILGHNTVFWYRQTMMQGLELLAYFRNRAPLDDSGMPKDRFSAEMPDATLATLKIQPSEPRDSAVYFCASGLRQNTEAFFGQGTRLTVV.

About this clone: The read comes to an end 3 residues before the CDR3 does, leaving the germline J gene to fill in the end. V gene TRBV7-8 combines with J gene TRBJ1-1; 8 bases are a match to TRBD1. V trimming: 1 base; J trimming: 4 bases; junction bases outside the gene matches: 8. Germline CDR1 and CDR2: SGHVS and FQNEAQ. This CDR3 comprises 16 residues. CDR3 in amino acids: CASSLGATGGSTEAFF. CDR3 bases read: TGTGCCAGCAGCTTAGGGGCCACAGGGGGAAGCACTGAA. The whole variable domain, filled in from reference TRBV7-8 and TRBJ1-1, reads GAGVSQSPRYKVAKRGQDVALRCDPISGHVSLFWYQQALGQGPEFLTYFQNEAQLDKSGLPSDRFFAERPEGSVSTLKIQRTQQEDSAVYLCASSLGATGGSTEAFFGQGTRLTVV.

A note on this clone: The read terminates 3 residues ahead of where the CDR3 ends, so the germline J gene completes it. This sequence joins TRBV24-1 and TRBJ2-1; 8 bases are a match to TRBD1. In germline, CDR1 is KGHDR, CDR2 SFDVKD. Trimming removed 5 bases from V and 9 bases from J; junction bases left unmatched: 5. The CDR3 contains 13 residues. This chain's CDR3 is CATSAYTGGEQFF. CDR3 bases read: TGTGCCACCAGTGCCTATACAGGGGGTGAG.

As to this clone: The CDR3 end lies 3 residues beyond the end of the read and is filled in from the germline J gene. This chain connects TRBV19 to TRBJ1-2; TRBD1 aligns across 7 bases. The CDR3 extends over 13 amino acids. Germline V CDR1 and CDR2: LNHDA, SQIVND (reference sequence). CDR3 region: CASSIVWTGFYTF. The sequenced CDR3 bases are TGTGCCAGTAGTATAGTATGGACAGGCTTC.

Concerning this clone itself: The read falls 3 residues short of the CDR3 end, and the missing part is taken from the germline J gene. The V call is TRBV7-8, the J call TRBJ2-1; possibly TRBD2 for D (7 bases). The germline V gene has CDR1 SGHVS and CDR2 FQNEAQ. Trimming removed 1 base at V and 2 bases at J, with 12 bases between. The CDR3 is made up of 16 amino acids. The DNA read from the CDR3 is TGTGCCAGCAGCTTAGTTCGCGGGGGCCCCTACAATGAG. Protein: CASSLVRGGPYNE. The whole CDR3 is CASSLVRGGPYNEQFF.

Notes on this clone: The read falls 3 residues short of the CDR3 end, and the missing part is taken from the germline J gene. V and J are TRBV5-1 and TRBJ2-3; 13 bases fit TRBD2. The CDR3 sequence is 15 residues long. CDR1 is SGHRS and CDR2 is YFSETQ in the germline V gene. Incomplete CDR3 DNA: TGCGCCAGCAGTTCGGGACTAGCGGGGCTGGAGACG. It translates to CASSSGLAGLET. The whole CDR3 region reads CASSSGLAGLETQYF.

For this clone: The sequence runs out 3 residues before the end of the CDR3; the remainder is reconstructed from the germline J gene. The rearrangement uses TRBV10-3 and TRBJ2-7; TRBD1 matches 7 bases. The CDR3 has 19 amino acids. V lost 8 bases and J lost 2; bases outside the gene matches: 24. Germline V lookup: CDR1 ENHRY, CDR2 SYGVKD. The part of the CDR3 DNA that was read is TGTGCCATCTTGCCCCCCCCACAGGGGTGGAATAAAGTCACCTACGAG. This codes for CAILPPPQGWNKVTYE. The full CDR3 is CAILPPPQGWNKVTYEQYF.

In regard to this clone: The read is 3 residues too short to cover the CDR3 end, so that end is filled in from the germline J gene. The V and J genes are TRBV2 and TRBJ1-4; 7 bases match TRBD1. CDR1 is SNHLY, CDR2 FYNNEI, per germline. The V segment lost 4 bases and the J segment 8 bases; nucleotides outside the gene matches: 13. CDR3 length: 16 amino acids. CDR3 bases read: TGTGCCAGCAGTGTAGTCCCTGGGCAGGGGGAAGAAAAA. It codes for CASSVVPGQGEEK. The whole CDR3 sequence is CASSVVPGQGEEKLFF.

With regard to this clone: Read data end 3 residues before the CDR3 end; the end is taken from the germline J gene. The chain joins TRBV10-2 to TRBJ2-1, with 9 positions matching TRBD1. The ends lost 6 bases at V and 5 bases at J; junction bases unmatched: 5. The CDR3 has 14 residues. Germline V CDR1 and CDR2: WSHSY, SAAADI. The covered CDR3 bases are TGCGCCAGCAGGGGGGGACAGGGTAACAATGAG. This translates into CASRGGQGNNE. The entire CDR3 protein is CASRGGQGNNEQFF.

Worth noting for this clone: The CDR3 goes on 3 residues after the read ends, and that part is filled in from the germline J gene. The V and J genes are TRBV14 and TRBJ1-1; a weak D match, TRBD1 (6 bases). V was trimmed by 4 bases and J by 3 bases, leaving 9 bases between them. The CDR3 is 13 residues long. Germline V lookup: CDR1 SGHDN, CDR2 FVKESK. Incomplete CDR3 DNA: TGTGCCAGCAGCCGCACAGGGTACACTGAA. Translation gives CASSRTGYTE. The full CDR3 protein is CASSRTGYTEAFF.

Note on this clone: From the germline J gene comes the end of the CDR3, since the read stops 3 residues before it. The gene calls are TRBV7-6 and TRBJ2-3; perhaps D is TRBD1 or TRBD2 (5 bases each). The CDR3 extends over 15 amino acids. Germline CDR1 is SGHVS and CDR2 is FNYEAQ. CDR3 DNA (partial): TGTGCCAGCAGCTTAGCGGACGAGGGGAGCGAGACG. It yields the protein CASSLADEGSET. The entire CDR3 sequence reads CASSLADEGSETQYF.

CDR3 DNA (partial): TGTGCCAGCAGCCCAGACGGGGGGGATTCCTACGAG. Translation gives CASSPDGGDSYE. The whole CDR3 sequence reads CASSPDGGDSYEQYF. The V and J genes are TRBV7-2 and TRBJ2-7; TRBD2 matches 8 bases. The sequenced fragment ends 3 residues before the CDR3 boundary, so the rest is inferred from the germline J gene. The CDR3 length is 15 residues. The germline V gene has CDR1 SGHTA and CDR2 FQGNSA. With V trimmed by 5 bases and J by 1 base, 7 bases remained unmatched.

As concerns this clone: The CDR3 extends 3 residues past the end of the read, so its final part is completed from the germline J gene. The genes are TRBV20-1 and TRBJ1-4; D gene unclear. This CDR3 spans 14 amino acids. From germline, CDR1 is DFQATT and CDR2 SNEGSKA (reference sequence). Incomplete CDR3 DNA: TGCAGTACCCTACCTACGGGTGCCAATTCACCA. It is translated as CSTLPTGANSP. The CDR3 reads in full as CSTLPTGANSPLFF.

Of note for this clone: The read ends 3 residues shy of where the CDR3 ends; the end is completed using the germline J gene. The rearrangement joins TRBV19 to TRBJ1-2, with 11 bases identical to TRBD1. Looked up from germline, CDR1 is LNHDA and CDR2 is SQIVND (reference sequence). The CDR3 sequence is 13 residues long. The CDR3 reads CASTGQGAHDYTF. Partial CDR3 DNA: TGTGCCAGTACCGGACAGGGGGCCCACGAC.

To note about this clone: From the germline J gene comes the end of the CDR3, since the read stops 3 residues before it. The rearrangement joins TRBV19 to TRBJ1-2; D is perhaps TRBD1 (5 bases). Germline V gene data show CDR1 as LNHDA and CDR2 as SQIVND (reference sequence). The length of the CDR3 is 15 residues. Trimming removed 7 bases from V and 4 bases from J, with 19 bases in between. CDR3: CASTFNAGFAYGYTF. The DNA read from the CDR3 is TGTGCCAGTACCTTTAACGCAGGGTTTGCCTATGGC.

Incomplete CDR3 DNA: TGCAGTGTGTCAGGGGTCTCCTATAATTCACCC. Its protein product is CSVSGVSYNSP. The full CDR3 is CSVSGVSYNSPLHF. The chain is built from TRBV20-1 and TRBJ1-6; possibly TRBD1 for D (6 bases). With the read ending 3 residues before the CDR3 end, the germline J gene is used to fill in that end. The CDR3 extends over 14 amino acids. CDR1 and CDR2 from the germline V gene are DFQATT and SNEGSKA (reference sequence). V lost 7 bases and J 0 bases, leaving 10 bases between the germline ends.

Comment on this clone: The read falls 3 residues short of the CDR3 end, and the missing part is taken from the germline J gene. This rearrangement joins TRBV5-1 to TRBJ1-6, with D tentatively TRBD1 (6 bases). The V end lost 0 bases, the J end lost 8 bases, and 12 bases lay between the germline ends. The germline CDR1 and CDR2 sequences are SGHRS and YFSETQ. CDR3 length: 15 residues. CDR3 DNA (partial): TGCGCCAGCAGCTTGGGGGAACAGGGATATTCACCC. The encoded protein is CASSLGEQGYSP. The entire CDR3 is CASSLGEQGYSPLHF.

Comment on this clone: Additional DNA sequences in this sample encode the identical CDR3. CDR3 DNA, as far as it was read: TGTGCCAGCAGCAAACGGGACAGTCCCTACGAC. Translated, it gives CASSKRDSPYD. The entire CDR3 reads CASSKRDSPYDYTF. J is TRBJ1-2 and V is TRBV7-8, with 7 bases identical to TRBD1. Coverage ceases 3 residues before the CDR3 finishes, and the germline J gene fills in the end. Germline V CDR1 and CDR2: SGHVS, FQNEAQ. CDR3 length: 14 residues.

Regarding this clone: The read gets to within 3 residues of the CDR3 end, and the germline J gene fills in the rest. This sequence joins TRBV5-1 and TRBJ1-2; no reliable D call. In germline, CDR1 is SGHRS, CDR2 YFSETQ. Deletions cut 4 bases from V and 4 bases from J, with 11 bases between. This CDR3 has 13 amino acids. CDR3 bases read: TGCGCCAGCAGCCCCCGGGGAAGCTATGGC. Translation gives CASSPRGSYG. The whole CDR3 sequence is CASSPRGSYGYTF.

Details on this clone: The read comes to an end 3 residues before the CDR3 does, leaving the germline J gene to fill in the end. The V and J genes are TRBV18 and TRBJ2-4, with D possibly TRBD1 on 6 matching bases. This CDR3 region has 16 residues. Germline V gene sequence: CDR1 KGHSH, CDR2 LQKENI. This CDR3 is CASSPRTVVPYYGQYF. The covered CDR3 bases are TGTGCCAGCTCCCCCAGGACAGTCGTTCCCTATTATGGT.

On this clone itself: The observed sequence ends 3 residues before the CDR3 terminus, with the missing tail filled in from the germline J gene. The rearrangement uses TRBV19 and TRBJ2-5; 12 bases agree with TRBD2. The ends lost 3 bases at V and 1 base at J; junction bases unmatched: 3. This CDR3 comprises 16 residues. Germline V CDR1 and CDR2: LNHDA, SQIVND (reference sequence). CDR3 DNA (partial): TGTGCCAGTAGTATTGGACTAGCGGGGCTCCAAGAGACC. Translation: CASSIGLAGLQET. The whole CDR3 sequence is CASSIGLAGLQETQYF.

The CDR3: CASSPGDSPLHF. Partial CDR3 DNA: TGTGCCAGCAGCCCCGGGGATTCACCC. J is TRBJ1-6 and V is TRBV7-8; no reliable D call. The read finishes 3 residues shy of the CDR3 end, and the germline J gene is used to complete it. The germline V gene has CDR1 SGHVS and CDR2 FQNEAQ. Between the trimmed V and J ends, which lost 5 bases and 8 bases, there was a span of 7 bases. The CDR3 spans 12 residues.